Sequencing of this TCR beta chain was carried out in a study of cytomegalovirus exposure and HLA in healthy donors. Whole-study context: In a previous analysis, more than 90 million unique TCR beta sequences were found from 170 million or so T cells.

Likely unrecorded immune exposures existed in these nominally healthy donors. This PCR relied on a set of 60 Vbeta primers and 13 Jbeta primers. The data were produced by immunoSEQ multiplex PCR, yet TCRdb's version contains in-frame clones alone and is incomplete. The sample consists of some 200,000 clones, about 62% of them appearing once. Study outcomes and limitations: In a later analysis, CMV-associated beta chains were mostly HLA-associated, it appeared.

On this clone: Antigen specificity is unknown.

Sequencing was carried out using PBMCs. The origin of this receptor is a man aged 35 to 55 in good health and CMV-seronegative.

DNA of the CDR3: TGTGCCAGCAGCTTTATACAGGGTAATGAGCAGTTCTTC. This gives the protein CASSFIQGNEQFF. V is TRBV7-2 and J is TRBJ2-1; D may be TRBD1 (6 bases). V was trimmed by 3 bases and J by 7 bases, leaving 10 bases between them. Germline CDR1 reads SGHTA; CDR2 reads FQGNSA. The CDR3 has 13 residues. The full variable domain, with the rest looked up from reference TRBV7-2 and TRBJ2-1, is GAGVSQSPSNKVTEKGKDVELRCDPISGHTALYWYRQSLGQGLEFLIYFQGNSAPDKSGLPSDRFSAERTGGSVSTLTIQRTQQEDSAVYLCASSFIQGNEQFFGPGTRLTVL.